This TCR beta chain was captured by sequencing in a study of blood T cell repertoires in COVID-19. The overall study: The United States, Italy and Spain provided the acute and convalescent COVID-19 samples.

The length of the CDR3 is 15 residues. Germline V lookup: CDR1 SGHVS, CDR2 FQNEAQ. The ends lost 6 bases at V and 1 base at J; junction bases unmatched: 7. TCRdb's table, derived via immunoSEQ multiplex PCR, lists solely in-frame clones and lacks some. Of 150,000 or so clones in the sample, just under 85% were seen once. Specimen: peripheral blood. This sequence originates from an older woman with acute or convalescent COVID-19. J is TRBJ2-3 and V is TRBV7-8, with 7 bases lining up with TRBD2. CDR3 in amino acids: CASSSWLAGTDTQYF. CDR3 nucleotide sequence: TGTGCCAGCAGTAGTTGGCTAGCGGGCACAGATACGCAGTATTTT. The variable domain in full, with the rest retrieved from reference TRBV7-8 and TRBJ2-3, is GAGVSQSPRYKVAKRGQDVALRCDPISGHVSLFWYQQALGQGPEFLTYFQNEAQLDKSGLPSDRFFAERPEGSVSTLKIQRTQQEDSAVYLCASSSWLAGTDTQYFGPGTRLTVL.